The 20 T cell receptor beta chains in this list originate from one sample, sequenced in a study of identical twins. From the 5' RACE reads, TCRdb called clonotypes with MiXCR, one entry per CDR3 protein. The sample consists of 350,000 to 450,000 distinct CDR3 sequences, approximately 18% of them appearing once. Sequenced: naive T cells sorted from blood. The source of these receptors is a man in his fifties or sixties in good health.

The V and J genes are TRBV5-6 and TRBJ2-1; no firm D call. This CDR3 spans 12 amino acids. Germline values: CDR1 SGHDT, CDR2 YYEEEE. Deletions cut 0 bases from V and 9 bases from J, with 7 bases between. The CDR3 nucleotides read TGTGCCAGCAGCTTGGCGGTAGGTGAGCAGTTCTTC. Encoded protein: CASSLAVGEQFF.

J is TRBJ2-7 and V is TRBV3-1; the D gene is possibly TRBD2 (5 bases). Germline V gene sequence: CDR1 LGHDT, CDR2 YNNKEL (reference sequence). The CDR3 has 15 residues. V gave up 2 bases and J gave up 2 bases, with 13 bases separating them. The CDR3 loop reads CASSQQRGTTYEQYF. CDR3 nucleotide sequence: TGTGCCAGCAGCCAACAACGGGGAACAACCTACGAGCAGTACTTC.

This clonotype is a singleton in its sample. Given a much more abundant clone one base away, this may be a read error. The chain uses TRBV5-5 and TRBJ2-2; D perhaps matches TRBD1 (6 bases). Trimming took off 6 bases at V and 1 base at J, with 10 bases between the two ends. Per the germline V gene, CDR1 is SGHKS and CDR2 is YYEKEE (reference sequence). The CDR3 totals 14 residues. As DNA, the CDR3 is TGTGCCAGCACCGAGGGACAGAACACCGGGGAGCTGTTTTTT. This codes for CASTEGQNTGELFF.

The chain combines TRBV12-5 with TRBJ2-2; tentative D call: TRBD2 (7 bases). The CDR3 has 15 residues. Trimming took 3 bases from V and 5 from J, leaving 13 bases between them. Germline V gene lookup returns CDR1 LGHNT and CDR2 FRNRAP. The CDR3 loop is CASGFGGARTGELFF. The CDR3 nucleotides are TGTGCTAGTGGTTTTGGGGGGGCGCGAACCGGGGAGCTGTTTTTT.

The rearrangement joins TRBV5-1 to TRBJ1-1; 8 bases are a match to TRBD1. V gave up 6 bases and J gave up 1 base; unmatched junction bases: 8. The CDR3 is 15 amino acids. Germline CDR1 and CDR2: SGHRS and YFSETQ. The DNA of the CDR3 is TGCGCCAGCACCGACGGACAGGGCGGGAACACTGAAGCTTTCTTT. This translates into CASTDGQGGNTEAFF.

This chain uses TRBV5-1 with TRBJ1-2, with D perhaps matching TRBD1 (5 bases). CDR1 is SGHRS and CDR2 is YFSETQ in the germline V gene. This CDR3 region has 16 residues. V gave up 5 bases and J gave up 0 bases, with 17 bases separating them. The chain's CDR3 is CASSGGRDQANYGYTF. CDR3 sequence (DNA): TGCGCCAGCAGTGGGGGAAGGGACCAGGCTAACTATGGCTACACCTTC.

J is TRBJ1-3 and V is TRBV15, with D perhaps TRBD1 (5 bases). CDR1 LNHNV and CDR2 YYDKDF come from the germline V gene (reference sequence). V lost 5 bases, J lost 2 bases, and 10 bases lay in between. This CDR3 is built from 14 residues. CDR3 protein: CATSGGGAGNTIYF. CDR3 coding DNA: TGTGCCACCAGCGGGGGAGGGGCTGGAAACACCATATATTTT.

V and J are TRBV12-3 or TRBV12-4 and TRBJ1-1; tentatively, D is TRBD1 (5 bases). With 7 bases removed from V and 2 bases from J, the gap between germline ends came to 14 bases. CDR3 length: 14 residues. CDR3 in DNA: TGTGCCAGCACCCTGTATGGGGGAAACACTGAAGCTTTCTTT. This translates into CASTLYGGNTEAFF.

The chain uses TRBV30 and TRBJ1-1, with D perhaps TRBD1 (6 bases). V was clipped by 5 bases and J by 6 bases, with 13 bases between them. CDR3 length: 12 residues. CDR1 and CDR2 (germline): GTSNPN, SVGIG (reference sequence). The CDR3 coding sequence is TGTGCCTGGGGTAGTGGGGGCCCTGAAGCTTTCTTT. It specifies CAWGSGGPEAFF.

This clonotype was detected a few times. This chain uses TRBV5-1 with TRBJ1-1, with D tentatively TRBD1 (6 bases). CDR1 and CDR2 (germline): SGHRS, YFSETQ. The CDR3 has 14 residues. Trimming stripped 4 bases from V and 3 bases from J, with 13 bases between. CDR3 DNA: TGCGCCAGCAGCAAACAGGGATCCGACACTGAAGCTTTCTTT. It is translated as CASSKQGSDTEAFF.

This chain connects TRBV10-3 to TRBJ2-1; D unresolved. V shed 7 bases and J shed 12 bases, with 7 bases lying between them. Germline V lookup: CDR1 ENHRY, CDR2 SYGVKD. There are 9 residues in the CDR3. CDR3 nucleotide sequence: TGTGCCATCATACCGGGGCAGTTCTTC. Its translation: CAIIPGQFF.

This clonotype was observed a handful of times. This rearrangement joins TRBV20-1 to TRBJ2-3, with 7 bases matching TRBD1. V shed 5 bases and J 2 bases; nucleotides not matched to a gene: 10. CDR1 and CDR2 (germline): DFQATT, SNEGSKA (reference sequence). CDR3 length: 15 amino acids. CDR3 region: CSAPGTALNTDTQYF. In nucleotides, the CDR3 is TGCAGTGCTCCCGGGACAGCCCTTAACACAGATACGCAGTATTTT.

This sequence joins TRBV6-5 and TRBJ2-3; a possible D gene is TRBD1 (6 bases). CDR3 length: 16 residues. The germline V and J ends were trimmed by 0 bases and 4 bases, with 14 bases remaining between them. The V gene's germline CDR1 is MNHEY and CDR2 SVGAGI. The CDR3 DNA reads as TGTGCCAGCAGTTACTCGACTGGCAGGGGATCAGATACGCAGTATTTT. Translation: CASSYSTGRGSDTQYF.

This clonotype occurred many times. The V gene is TRBV20-1, the J gene TRBJ2-7, with 13 nucleotides matching TRBD2. CDR1 and CDR2 from the germline V gene are DFQATT and SNEGSKA (reference sequence). This CDR3 spans 18 amino acids. The chain's CDR3 is CSADRLGTSGADAYEQYF. The CDR3, as DNA: TGCAGCGCGGACAGGTTGGGGACTAGCGGGGCGGACGCCTACGAGCAGTACTTC.

This clonotype was seen a few times. The rearrangement uses TRBV5-5 and TRBJ2-7; no clear D gene. The CDR3 contains 14 residues. Trimming stripped 0 bases from V and 3 bases from J, with 10 bases between. The germline V gene encodes CDR1 SGHKS and CDR2 YYEKEE (reference sequence). CDR3 protein: CASSLGMGNYEQYF. For the CDR3, the DNA is TGTGCCAGCAGCTTGGGGATGGGCAACTACGAGCAGTACTTC.

V gene TRBV6-1 combines with J gene TRBJ1-4; tentative D call: TRBD1 (6 bases). V lost 6 bases to trimming and J lost 8 bases, with 13 bases between them. This CDR3 is built from 13 residues. Looked up from germline, CDR1 is MNHNS and CDR2 is SASEGT. This chain's CDR3 is CASSQGHGEKLFF. In nucleotides, the CDR3 is TGTGCCAGCAGCCAGGGGCATGGAGAAAAACTGTTTTTT.

This clonotype was seen more than once but under ten times. The rearrangement links TRBV7-9 to TRBJ1-2; D is unresolved. Trimming took 2 bases from V and 2 from J, leaving 9 bases between them. The CDR3 is 14 amino acids. CDR1 is SEHNR and CDR2 is FQNEAQ in the germline V gene (reference sequence). CDR3 protein: CASSLSEWNYGYTF. The DNA of the CDR3 is TGTGCCAGCAGCTTATCCGAGTGGAACTATGGCTACACCTTC.

This clonotype was seen a handful of times. The chain combines TRBV11-2 with TRBJ2-7; 7 nucleotides agree with TRBD2. The germline gives CDR1 SGHAT, CDR2 FQNNGV. Unmatched junction bases numbered 12, after V lost 0 bases and J lost 4 bases. The CDR3 contains 17 residues. The CDR3 spells CASSLEASGLGAYEQYF. DNA for the CDR3: TGTGCCAGCAGCTTAGAGGCTAGCGGCCTCGGCGCATACGAGCAGTACTTC. The variable domain in full, with the rest retrieved from reference TRBV11-2 and TRBJ2-7, is EAGVAQSPRYKIIEKRQSVAFWCNPISGHATLYWYQQILGQGPKLLIQFQNNGVVDDSQLPKDRFSAERLKGVDSTLKIQPAKLEDSAVYLCASSLEASGLGAYEQYFGPGTRLTVT.

This clonotype was recorded many times. CDR3: CSARDRGFQSSYNSPLHF. The CDR3 DNA reads TGCAGTGCTAGAGATCGCGGGTTCCAGAGCTCCTATAATTCACCCCTCCACTTT. V is TRBV20-1 and J is TRBJ1-6; D gene uncertain. Germline V gene sequence: CDR1 DFQATT, CDR2 SNEGSKA (reference sequence). This CDR3 region has 18 residues. Trimming stripped 0 bases from V and 0 bases from J, with 15 bases between.

The genes are TRBV9 and TRBJ1-1; possible D gene TRBD1, 6 bases. V lost 4 bases and J 4 bases, leaving 14 bases between the germline ends. The CDR3 has 14 amino acids. Germline values: CDR1 SGDLS, CDR2 YYNGEE. Written as DNA, the CDR3 is TGTGCCAGCAGCACCACACAGGGTTCCACTGAAGCTTTCTTT. Protein: CASSTTQGSTEAFF.